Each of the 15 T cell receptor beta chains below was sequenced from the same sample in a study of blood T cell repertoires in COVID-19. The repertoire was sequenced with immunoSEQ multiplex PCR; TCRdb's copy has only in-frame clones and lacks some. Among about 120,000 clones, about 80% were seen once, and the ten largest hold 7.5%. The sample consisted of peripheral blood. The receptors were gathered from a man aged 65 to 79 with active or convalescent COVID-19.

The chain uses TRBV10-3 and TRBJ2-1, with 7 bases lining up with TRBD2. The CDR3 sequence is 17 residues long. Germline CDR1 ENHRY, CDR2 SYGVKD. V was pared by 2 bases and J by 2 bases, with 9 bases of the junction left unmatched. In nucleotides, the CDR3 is TGTGCCATCAGTGAGAAATCCGGGAGGAATCCCTACAATGAGCAGTTCTTC. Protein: CAISEKSGRNPYNEQFF.

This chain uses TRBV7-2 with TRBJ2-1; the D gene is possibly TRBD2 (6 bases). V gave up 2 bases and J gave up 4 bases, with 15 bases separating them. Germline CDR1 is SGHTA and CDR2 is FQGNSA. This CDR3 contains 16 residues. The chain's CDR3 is CASSLRGASEYNEQFF. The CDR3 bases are TGTGCCAGCAGCTTAAGAGGGGCTAGCGAATACAATGAGCAGTTCTTC.

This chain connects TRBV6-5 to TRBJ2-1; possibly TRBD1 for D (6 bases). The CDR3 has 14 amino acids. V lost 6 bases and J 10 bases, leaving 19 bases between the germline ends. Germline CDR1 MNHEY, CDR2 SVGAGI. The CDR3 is CASRPGTSNLEQFF. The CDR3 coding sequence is TGTGCCAGCAGACCCGGGACATCCAACCTGGAGCAGTTCTTC.

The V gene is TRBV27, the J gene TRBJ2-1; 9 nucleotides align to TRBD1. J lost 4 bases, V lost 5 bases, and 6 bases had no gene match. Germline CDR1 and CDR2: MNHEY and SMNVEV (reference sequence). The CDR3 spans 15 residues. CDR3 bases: TGTGCCAGCAGTAGCCGGGACAGGGATTACAATGAGCAGTTCTTC. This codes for CASSSRDRDYNEQFF.

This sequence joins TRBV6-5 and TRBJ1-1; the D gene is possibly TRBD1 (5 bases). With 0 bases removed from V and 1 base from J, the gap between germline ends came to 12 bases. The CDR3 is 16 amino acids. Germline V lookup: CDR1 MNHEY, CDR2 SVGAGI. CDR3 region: CASSYSIGAGNTEAFF. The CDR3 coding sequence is TGTGCCAGCAGTTACTCGATAGGGGCTGGGAACACTGAAGCTTTCTTT.

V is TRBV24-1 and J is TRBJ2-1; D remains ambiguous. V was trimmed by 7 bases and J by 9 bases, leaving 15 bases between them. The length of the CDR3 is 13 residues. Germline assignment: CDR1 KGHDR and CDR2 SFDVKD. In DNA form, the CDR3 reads TGTGCCACCAGCCTTAATAGCCCGGGTGAGCAGTTCTTC. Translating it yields CATSLNSPGEQFF.

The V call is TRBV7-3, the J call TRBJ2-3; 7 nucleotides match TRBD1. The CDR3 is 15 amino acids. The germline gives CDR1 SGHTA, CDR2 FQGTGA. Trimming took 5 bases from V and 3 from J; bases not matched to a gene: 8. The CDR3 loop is CASSPTGKGTDTQYF. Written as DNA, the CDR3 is TGTGCCAGCAGCCCGACAGGGAAGGGGACAGATACGCAGTATTTT.

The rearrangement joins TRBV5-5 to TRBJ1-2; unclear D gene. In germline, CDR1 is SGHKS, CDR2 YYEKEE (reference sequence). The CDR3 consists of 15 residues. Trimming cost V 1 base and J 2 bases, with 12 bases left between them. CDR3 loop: CASSLSWAANYGYTF. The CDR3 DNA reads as TGTGCCAGCAGCTTGAGTTGGGCAGCCAACTATGGCTACACCTTC.

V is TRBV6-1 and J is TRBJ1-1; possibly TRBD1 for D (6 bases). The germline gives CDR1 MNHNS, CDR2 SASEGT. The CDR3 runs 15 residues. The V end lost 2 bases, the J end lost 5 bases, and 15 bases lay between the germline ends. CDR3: CASSERAAGDTEAFF. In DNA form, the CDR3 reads TGTGCCAGCAGTGAACGGGCGGCAGGGGATACTGAAGCTTTCTTT.

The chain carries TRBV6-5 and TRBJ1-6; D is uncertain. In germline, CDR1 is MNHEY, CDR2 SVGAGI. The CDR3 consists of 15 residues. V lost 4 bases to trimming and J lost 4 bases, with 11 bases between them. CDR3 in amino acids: CASSSRVVYNSPLHF. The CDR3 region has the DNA TGTGCCAGCAGTTCCCGCGTGGTGTATAATTCACCCCTCCACTTT.

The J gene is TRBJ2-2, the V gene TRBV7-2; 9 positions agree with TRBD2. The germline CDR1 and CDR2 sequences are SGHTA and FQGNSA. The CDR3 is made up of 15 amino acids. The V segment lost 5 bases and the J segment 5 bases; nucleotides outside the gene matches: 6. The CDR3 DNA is TGTGCCAGCAGCCAAGGACTAGCGAGGACCGGGGAGCTGTTTTTT. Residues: CASSQGLARTGELFF.

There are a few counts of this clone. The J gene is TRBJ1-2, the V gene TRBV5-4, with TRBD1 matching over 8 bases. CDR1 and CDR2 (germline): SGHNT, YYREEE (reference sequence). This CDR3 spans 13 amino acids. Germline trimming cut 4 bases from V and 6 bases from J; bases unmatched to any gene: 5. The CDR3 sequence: CASSEDRVDGYTF. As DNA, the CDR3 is TGTGCCAGCAGCGAGGACAGGGTTGATGGCTACACCTTC.

The CDR3 coding sequence is TGTGCCAGCAGTTACTCGATTCAAGCCTCCGCAACTAATGAAAAACTGTTTTTT. Translation: CASSYSIQASATNEKLFF. The chain couples TRBV6-2 or TRBV6-3 to TRBJ1-4; D gene unclear. Trimming removed 0 bases from V and 0 bases from J, with 14 bases in between. The length of the CDR3 is 18 residues. From germline, CDR1 is MNHEY and CDR2 SVGEGT.

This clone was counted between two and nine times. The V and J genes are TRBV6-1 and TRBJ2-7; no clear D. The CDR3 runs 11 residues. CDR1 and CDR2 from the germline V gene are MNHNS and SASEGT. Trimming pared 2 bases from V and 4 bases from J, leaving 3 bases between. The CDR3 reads CASSEQYEQYF. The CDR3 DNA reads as TGTGCCAGCAGTGAACAATACGAGCAGTACTTC.

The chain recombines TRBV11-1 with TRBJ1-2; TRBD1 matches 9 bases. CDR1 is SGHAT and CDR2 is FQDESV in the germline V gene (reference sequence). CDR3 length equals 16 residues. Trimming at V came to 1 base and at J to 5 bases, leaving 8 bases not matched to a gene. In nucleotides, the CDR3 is TGTGCCAGCAGCTTAGGTACAGGGGGCTTACGGTATGGCTACACCTTC. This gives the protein CASSLGTGGLRYGYTF.